This T cell receptor beta chain appears in the sequencing data of a study of shared clonotypes between healthy human individuals. In the study overall: Every donor yielded three CD4 naive, three CD4 memory, two CD8 naive and one CD8 memory plate.

Germline CDR1 reads LGHNT; CDR2 reads FRNRAP. This CDR3 contains 11 residues. V gave up 2 bases and J gave up 6 bases, with 1 base separating them. About this clone: The antigen is undetermined.

Measured with immunoSEQ multiplex PCR; TCRdb has only the in-frame clones, and not every one. The sample includes about 2.2 million clones, roughly 91% seen only once; the top ten take approximately 1.7%. Naive CD8 cells, CD45RO-negative and positively selected for CCR7, excluded terminally differentiated effector memory CD45RA+ cells. Study-wide results and limits: Only blood was sampled, and tissue TCR repertoires likely differ from blood ones.

The rearrangement links TRBV12-5 to TRBJ2-2, with D hard to call. The sample taken for sequencing was naive CD8+ T cells from PBMCs. The receptor's source is a man aged 18 to 29 in good health. Some clones in this sample may be carry-over from other donors' samples. CDR3 loop: CASGLSGELFF. The CDR3 region has the DNA TGTGCTAGTGGTTTGTCCGGGGAGCTGTTTTTT.